The source of this T cell receptor beta chain is a study of Graves' ophthalmopathy and Graves' hyperthyroidism. Findings and caveats of the study: Appearing in blood as well were most expanded thyroid clonotypes above 0.001 frequency. Ophthalmopathy and stable hyperthyroidism were discriminated by a 13-signature model, with roughly 86% sensitivity and approximately 77% specificity.

From RNA, the CDR3 regions of TCR beta chains were amplified and sequenced. First-round RT-PCR used HTBI primers; second-round multiplex PCR followed. TCRdb re-called the multiplex PCR reads through MiXCR, storing one row per CDR3 protein. The sample includes hundreds of thousands of distinct CDR3 sequences, 20% to 25% of them seen just once. This clonotype has a count of ten or more. Its antigen remains unknown. Uncontrolled infections, other autoimmune diseases, pregnancy or lactation barred patients from enrollment. Clinicians made diagnoses from clinical symptoms, serum thyroxine, TRAb, thyroid ultrasound and orbital computed tomography. CDR3 size: 14 residues. The germline gives CDR1 MNHEY, CDR2 SMNVEV (reference sequence). V lost 2 bases and J 1 base, leaving 9 bases between the germline ends.

The chain carries TRBV27 and TRBJ2-7; D perhaps matches TRBD2 (5 bases). This TCR derives from a woman between 18 and 30 years old with stable Graves' hyperthyroidism. Some clones in this sample may be carry-over from other donors' samples. Sequencing was done on a sample of peripheral blood. CDR3 nucleotide sequence: TGTGCCAGCAGTTTAACGCGGGCTTCCTACGAGCAGTACTTC. Residues: CASSLTRASYEQYF.